The 27 T cell receptor beta chains given below trace back to one sample, sequenced in a study of Ad26.COV2.S vaccination and SARS-CoV-2 variants. Sample treatment: about 20 received Ad26.COV2.S at low or high dose, single or two shots; 5 received placebo; per-sample allocation not given. The samples were gathered on day 63 after the first injection of vaccine or placebo. Here immunoSEQ multiplex PCR was the method, and the copy in TCRdb shows in-frame clones only, minus some. The table includes some 330,000 clones, 90% detected once. Material: peripheral blood, obtained in a trial of Ad26.COV2.S vaccine versus placebo. The receptors were gathered from a person between 18 and 65 years old who received the Ad26.COV2.S COVID-19 vaccine or a placebo.

The genes are TRBV12-5 and TRBJ2-2; TRBD2 aligns across 7 bases. The germline gives CDR1 LGHNT, CDR2 FRNRAP. Trimming removed 0 bases from V and 0 bases from J; junction bases left unmatched: 7. This CDR3 has 18 residues. The CDR3 coding sequence is TGTGCTAGTGGTTTGGTTCTCCTAGCGGTCGCGAACACCGGGGAGCTGTTTTTT. Its translation is CASGLVLLAVANTGELFF.

The rearrangement links TRBV6-6 to TRBJ1-5; a possible D gene is TRBD1 (5 bases). CDR1 and CDR2 from the germline V gene are MNHNY and SVGAGI (reference sequence). CDR3 length equals 14 residues. Trimming stripped 6 bases from V and 6 bases from J, with 15 bases between. The CDR3 is CASSPFGAGQPQHF. Written as DNA, the CDR3 is TGTGCCAGCAGCCCCTTCGGGGCGGGTCAGCCCCAGCATTTT.

This chain connects TRBV27 to TRBJ2-3, with D possibly matching TRBD1 (6 bases). Trimming left V 7 bases short and J 0 bases short, with 11 bases between. The CDR3 is 14 amino acids. Germline CDR1 and CDR2: MNHEY and SMNVEV (reference sequence). The CDR3 spells CASTTGISTDTQYF. Here the CDR3 DNA reads TGTGCCAGCACTACAGGGATTAGCACAGATACGCAGTATTTT.

The V gene is TRBV30, the J gene TRBJ1-3, with D possibly matching TRBD1 (6 bases). The CDR3 totals 13 residues. The germline V gene encodes CDR1 GTSNPN and CDR2 SVGIG (reference sequence). V dropped 3 bases and J dropped 9 bases, with 15 bases sitting between them. CDR3 DNA: TGTGCCTGGAGCCCGGGGGGCTGGAGCACCATATATTTT. Translating it yields CAWSPGGWSTIYF.

This sequence joins TRBV10-2 and TRBJ2-1; 9 bases align to TRBD2. CDR1 and CDR2 (germline): WSHSY, SAAADI. There are 14 residues in the CDR3. With V trimmed by 6 bases and J by 8 bases, 8 bases remained unmatched. The CDR3 region has the DNA TGCGCCAGCAGGCCCGGGACTAGCTTCGATGAGCAGTTCTTC. It encodes CASRPGTSFDEQFF.

This rearrangement joins TRBV24-1 to TRBJ2-5; D gene uncertain. Germline values: CDR1 KGHDR, CDR2 SFDVKD. Trimming left V 3 bases short and J 3 bases short, with 7 bases between. This CDR3 region has 13 residues. The CDR3 DNA reads as TGTGCCACCAGTGATCGAGATGAAGAGACCCAGTACTTC. Translated: CATSDRDEETQYF.

The J gene is TRBJ1-3, the V gene TRBV19; weak D call: TRBD1 (6 bases). Germline V lookup: CDR1 LNHDA, CDR2 SQIVND (reference sequence). CDR3 length equals 16 residues. Trimming pared 10 bases from V and 0 bases from J, leaving 19 bases between. The CDR3 loop is CATSQGSPLSGNTIYF. DNA for the CDR3: TGTGCCACCTCGCAGGGGTCACCGCTCTCTGGAAACACCATATATTTT.

This clone was counted once. This rearrangement joins TRBV5-1 to TRBJ2-1, with 11 bases identical to TRBD2. Germline CDR1 and CDR2: SGHRS and YFSETQ. The CDR3 has 14 residues. Germline trimming cut 4 bases from V and 6 bases from J; bases unmatched to any gene: 3. CDR3 bases: TGCGCCAGCAGCCCAACTAGCGGGGGCAATGAGCAGTTCTTC. The encoded protein is CASSPTSGGNEQFF.

The chain couples TRBV5-1 to TRBJ1-5; no clear D gene. The CDR3 consists of 16 residues. Trimming took 0 bases from V and 4 from J, leaving 14 bases between them. Germline V gives CDR1 SGHRS, CDR2 YFSETQ. The CDR3 DNA follows: TGCGCCAGCAGCTTGGAGGGCGGTGGGGAAAATCAGCCCCAGCATTTT. This translates into CASSLEGGGENQPQHF.

This clone came up once. J is TRBJ1-1 and V is TRBV27, with D maybe TRBD1 (5 bases). The CDR3 totals 13 residues. Germline CDR1 and CDR2: MNHEY and SMNVEV (reference sequence). V was shortened by 10 bases and J by 5 bases, with 17 bases between the two germline ends. The CDR3 nucleotides read TGTGCCACCCTGGGACTCTGGGGGACTGAAGCTTTCTTT. Its protein product is CATLGLWGTEAFF.

The rearrangement links TRBV3-1 (or the pseudogene TRBV3-2) to TRBJ1-6; 8 positions match TRBD1. With V trimmed by 5 bases and J by 9 bases, 3 bases remained unmatched. The CDR3 length is 13 residues. Germline V gene lookup returns CDR1 LGHDT and CDR2 YNNKEL (reference sequence). The CDR3 DNA follows: TGTGCCAGCAGCAGGGACAGGTCTTCACCCCTCCACTTT. Its protein product is CASSRDRSSPLHF.

The V gene is TRBV27, the J gene TRBJ1-4, with D maybe TRBD1 (5 bases). Trimming took off 3 bases at V and 5 bases at J, with 16 bases between the two ends. The CDR3 has 16 residues. The V gene's germline CDR1 is MNHEY and CDR2 SMNVEV (reference sequence). In nucleotides, the CDR3 is TGTGCCAGCAGTTTCACACCGGGACCGCCAAATGAAAAACTGTTTTTT. It specifies CASSFTPGPPNEKLFF.

The rearrangement joins TRBV6-2 or TRBV6-3 to TRBJ1-6; the D is unclear. The CDR3 is made up of 16 amino acids. In germline, CDR1 is MNHEY, CDR2 SVGEGT. The V and J ends lost 2 bases and 3 bases respectively, with 11 bases between them. CDR3 sequence reads: CASSYLDRYYNSPLHF. CDR3 in DNA: TGTGCCAGCAGTTACCTGGACCGCTACTATAATTCACCCCTCCACTTT.

The chain combines TRBV11-2 with TRBJ2-3; 7 positions match TRBD2. CDR3 size: 15 residues. CDR1 and CDR2 (germline): SGHAT, FQNNGV. V lost 8 bases, J lost 6 bases, and 14 bases stayed unmatched. The CDR3 DNA follows: TGTGCCAGCCCCCGGGCAGGGACTACTCACGATACGCAGTATTTT. Protein sequence: CASPRAGTTHDTQYF.

This clone was detected a few times. The chain employs TRBV5-4 and TRBJ1-1; D uncertain. Germline V gene lookup returns CDR1 SGHNT and CDR2 YYREEE (reference sequence). V was cut by 0 bases and J by 1 base, with 10 bases left in between. This CDR3 comprises 15 residues. The CDR3 reads CASSLGGGANTEAFF. The CDR3 DNA reads as TGTGCCAGCAGCTTGGGAGGAGGTGCGAACACTGAAGCTTTCTTT.

The chain joins TRBV3-1 (or the pseudogene TRBV3-2) to TRBJ1-5; D unresolved. V lost 3 bases, J lost 2 bases, and 5 bases lay in between. Germline CDR1 is LGHDT and CDR2 is YNNKEL (reference sequence). This CDR3 has 13 amino acids. The CDR3 nucleotides read TGTGCCAGCAGCCACTCAGGCAATCAGCCCCAGCATTTT. Amino acids: CASSHSGNQPQHF.

The V and J genes are TRBV6-2 or TRBV6-3 and TRBJ2-7, with TRBD1 matching 7 bases. The CDR3 totals 15 residues. CDR1 and CDR2 from the germline V gene are MNHEY and SVGEGT. The V segment lost 5 bases and the J segment 2 bases; nucleotides outside the gene matches: 9. The CDR3 sequence is CASSMTGMETYEQYV. The DNA of the CDR3 is TGTGCCAGCAGTATGACAGGGATGGAAACCTACGAGCAGTACGTC.

V is TRBV7-9 and J is TRBJ1-1; TRBD1 matches at 7 bases. CDR1 is SEHNR and CDR2 is FQNEAQ in the germline V gene (reference sequence). The ends lost 5 bases at V and 7 bases at J; junction bases unmatched: 10. The CDR3 totals 14 residues. Here the CDR3 DNA reads TGTGCCAGCAGCCCAGGGGGGGGCGGCTTTGAAGCTTTCTTT. Amino acids: CASSPGGGGFEAFF. The variable domain in full, completed from reference TRBV7-9 and TRBJ1-1, reads DTGVSQNPRHKITKRGQNVTFRCDPISEHNRLYWYRQTLGQGPEFLTYFQNEAQLEKSRLLSDRFSAERPKGSFSTLEIQRTEQGDSAMYLCASSPGGGGFEAFFGQGTRLTVV.

The chain combines TRBV7-2 with TRBJ1-3; maybe TRBD1 (5 bases). CDR1 is SGHTA, CDR2 FQGNSA, per germline. Trimming stripped 1 base from V and 4 bases from J, with 11 bases between. The CDR3 runs to 15 residues. The DNA of the CDR3 is TGTGCCAGCAGCTTAGTGGTCAGGGACGGAAACACCATATATTTT. This sequence encodes CASSLVVRDGNTIYF.

This chain connects TRBV12-3 or TRBV12-4 to TRBJ1-2, with 7 bases that match TRBD1. CDR3 size: 13 residues. V lost 5 bases to trimming and J lost 8 bases; unmatched junction nucleotides: 8. Here the CDR3 DNA reads TGTGCCAGCAGTCAGGACAGGTTAGCGGGCTACACCTTC. Translating it yields CASSQDRLAGYTF.

The rearrangement links TRBV6-6 to TRBJ2-5; the match to TRBD2 covers 8 bases. Germline V lookup: CDR1 MNHNY, CDR2 SVGAGI (reference sequence). The CDR3 is 15 residues long. After removal of 5 bases from V and 3 bases from J, the junction contained 8 bases not matched to a gene. The CDR3 sequence is CASSITGGGKETQYF. The CDR3 region has the DNA TGTGCCAGCAGTATAACCGGGGGGGGAAAAGAGACCCAGTACTTC.

The CDR3 reads CASSLVTGGAPNGYTF. As DNA, the CDR3 is TGTGCCAGCAGCTTGGTGACAGGGGGCGCCCCTAATGGCTACACCTTC. V usage is TRBV5-6 and J usage is TRBJ1-2; TRBD1 agrees at 10 bases. Germline CDR1 and CDR2: SGHDT and YYEEEE. This CDR3 region has 16 residues. The junction had 8 bases not matched to a gene; V was cut back by 0 bases and J by 6 bases.

The chain links TRBV7-2 to TRBJ1-5; D uncertain. V lost 4 bases, J lost 0 bases, and 10 bases lay in between. Germline V lookup: CDR1 SGHTA, CDR2 FQGNSA. This CDR3 has 15 residues. Written as DNA, the CDR3 is TGTGCCAGCAGCTACCAAGACACTAGCAATCAGCCCCAGCATTTT. Its translation is CASSYQDTSNQPQHF.

The chain is built from TRBV6-6 and TRBJ1-1, with D possibly TRBD1 on 5 matching bases. Germline V gene sequence: CDR1 MNHNY, CDR2 SVGAGI (reference sequence). The CDR3 contains 12 residues. Deletions cut 2 bases from V and 8 bases from J, with 9 bases between. The chain's CDR3 is CASSYGTDEAFF. The CDR3 region has the DNA TGTGCCAGCAGTTACGGGACCGACGAAGCTTTCTTT.

In DNA form, the CDR3 reads TGCGCCAGCACCCCCGGAGGGGCTTCGGGCAATGAGCAGTTCTTC. This sequence encodes CASTPGGASGNEQFF. The chain is built from TRBV5-1 and TRBJ2-1; possibly TRBD2 for D (6 bases). CDR3 length: 15 residues. The V and J ends lost 6 bases and 6 bases respectively, with 19 bases between them. Germline CDR1 SGHRS, CDR2 YFSETQ. Full variable domain (missing parts from reference TRBV5-1 and TRBJ2-1): KAGVTQTPRYLIKTRGQQVTLSCSPISGHRSVSWYQQTPGQGLQFLFEYFSETQRNKGNFPGRFSGRQFSNSRSEMNVSTLELGDSALYLCASTPGGASGNEQFFGPGTRLTVL.

The chain carries TRBV19 and TRBJ2-5, with 7 nucleotides matching TRBD1. V shed 3 bases, J shed 1 base, and the junction held 5 bases outside the gene matches. The CDR3 sequence is 15 residues long. The germline V gene has CDR1 LNHDA and CDR2 SQIVND (reference sequence). This CDR3 reads CASSIPGQPQETQYF. Written as DNA, the CDR3 is TGTGCCAGTAGTATTCCGGGACAGCCCCAAGAGACCCAGTACTTC.

The rearrangement links TRBV5-8 to TRBJ1-1, with D unclear. Trimming took off 1 base at V and 0 bases at J, with 7 bases between the two ends. The CDR3 spans 14 residues. The germline V gene has CDR1 SGHTS and CDR2 YDEGEE. CDR3 protein: CASSLLTMNTEAFF. CDR3 nucleotides: TGTGCCAGCAGCTTGCTGACCATGAACACTGAAGCTTTCTTT.